This T cell receptor (beta chain) was identified during a study of beta chain features in type 1 diabetes. Germline V CDR1 and CDR2: SGHTA, FQGTGA. CDR3 length: 14 amino acids. Trimming stripped 1 base from V and 4 bases from J, with 8 bases between. Every isolated RNA sample was fully reverse transcribed, so sequencing captured expressed TCRB transcripts. Generated by immunoSEQ multiplex PCR, the TCRdb table keeps only in-frame clones and is missing some. The sample has 600,000 or so clones, 9.5% to 15% seen once. The table lists this clone with a few counts. Antigen unknown. General observations from the study: The influence of HLA type on TCRB rearrangement stayed undetermined. Among patients, naive, central memory and Treg TCRB repertoires appeared more similar than among healthy donors. When Type 1 diabetes patients were examined, their TCRB CDR3s proved moderately but significantly shorter in all four CD4+ subsets.

The TCR sequence derives from a man aged 30-40 years with type 1 diabetes. V usage is TRBV7-3 and J usage is TRBJ2-1; TRBD2 is a possible D gene (5 bases). Sequenced input: naive CD4+ T cells from blood. The CDR3 is CASSLNRGYNEQFF. CDR3 in DNA: TGTGCCAGCAGCTTAAATCGGGGTTACAATGAGCAGTTCTTC.